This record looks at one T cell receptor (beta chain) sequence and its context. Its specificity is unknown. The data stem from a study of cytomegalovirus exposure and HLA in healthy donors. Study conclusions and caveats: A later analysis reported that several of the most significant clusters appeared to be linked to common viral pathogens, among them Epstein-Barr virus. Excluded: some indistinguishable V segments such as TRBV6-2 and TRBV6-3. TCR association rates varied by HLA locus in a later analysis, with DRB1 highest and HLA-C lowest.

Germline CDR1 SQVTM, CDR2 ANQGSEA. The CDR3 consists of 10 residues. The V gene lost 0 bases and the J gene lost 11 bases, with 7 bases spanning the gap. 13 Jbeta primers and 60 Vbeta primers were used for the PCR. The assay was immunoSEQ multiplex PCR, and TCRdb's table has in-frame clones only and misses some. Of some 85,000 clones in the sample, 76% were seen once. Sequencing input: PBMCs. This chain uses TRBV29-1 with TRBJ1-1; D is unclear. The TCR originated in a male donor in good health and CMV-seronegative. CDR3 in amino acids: CSVEETRAFF. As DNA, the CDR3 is TGCAGCGTTGAAGAAACTAGGGCTTTCTTT.